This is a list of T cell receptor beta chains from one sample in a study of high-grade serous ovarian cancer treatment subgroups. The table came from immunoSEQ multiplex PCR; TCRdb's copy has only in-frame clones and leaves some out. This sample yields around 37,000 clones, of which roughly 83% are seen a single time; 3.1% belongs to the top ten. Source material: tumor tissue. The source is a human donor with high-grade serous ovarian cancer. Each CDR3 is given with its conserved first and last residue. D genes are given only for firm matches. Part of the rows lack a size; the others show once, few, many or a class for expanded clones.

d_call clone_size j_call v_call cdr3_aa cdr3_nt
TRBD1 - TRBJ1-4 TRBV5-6 CASSEQGPYEKLFF TGTGCCAGCAGCGAACAGGGGCCATATGAAAAACTGTTTTTT
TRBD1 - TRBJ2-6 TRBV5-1 CASSRLPTGTGANVLTF TGCGCCAGCAGCCGATTACCGACAGGGACTGGGGCCAACGTCCTGACTTTC
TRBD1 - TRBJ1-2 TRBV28 CASVDPGGDYGYTF TGTGCCAGCGTGGACCCAGGGGGCGACTATGGCTACACCTTC
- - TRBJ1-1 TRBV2 CASCGGGTEAFF TGTGCCAGCTGCGGGGGGGGCACTGAAGCTTTCTTT
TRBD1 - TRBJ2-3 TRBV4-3 CASSQVRGGPTDTQYF TGCGCCAGCAGCCAAGTCCGAGGGGGCCCTACAGATACGCAGTATTTT
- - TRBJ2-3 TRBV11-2 CASSGVGTTDTQYF TGTGCCAGCAGCGGGGTTGGAACCACAGATACGCAGTATTTT
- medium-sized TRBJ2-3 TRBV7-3 CASSIRSPPDTQYF TGTGCCAGCAGCATTAGAAGTCCCCCAGATACGCAGTATTTT
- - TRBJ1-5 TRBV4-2 CASSPRGGNQPQHF TGTGCCAGCAGCCCCCGGGGTGGCAATCAGCCCCAGCATTTT
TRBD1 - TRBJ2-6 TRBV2 CASSVQGASGANVLTF TGTGCCAGCAGTGTCCAGGGGGCCTCTGGGGCCAACGTCCTGACTTTC
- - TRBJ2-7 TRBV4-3 CASSQQKSDWDEQYF TGCGCCAGCAGCCAGCAAAAATCGGACTGGGACGAGCAGTACTTC
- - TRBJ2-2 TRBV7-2 CASSRGNTGELFF TGTGCCAGCAGCCGGGGAAACACCGGGGAGCTGTTTTTT
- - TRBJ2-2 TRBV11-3 CASSPRSGELFF TGTGCCAGCAGCCCCCGCAGCGGGGAGCTGTTTTTT
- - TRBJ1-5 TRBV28 CASEGPSRRPQHF TGTGCCAGTGAAGGGCCCTCCAGAAGGCCCCAGCATTTT
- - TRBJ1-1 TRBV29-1 CSVEDLTEAFF TGCAGCGTTGAAGATCTAACTGAAGCTTTCTTT
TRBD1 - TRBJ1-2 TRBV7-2 CASSLSRRGQGAGGYTF TGTGCCAGCAGCTTATCCCGCCGGGGACAGGGGGCGGGAGGCTACACCTTC
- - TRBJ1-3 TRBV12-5 CASGPYTPGVGGNTIYF TGTGCTAGTGGACCCTACACCCCAGGGGTAGGAGGAAACACCATATATTTT
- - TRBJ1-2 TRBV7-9 CASSSLGGYTF TGTGCCAGCAGCTCGTTAGGGGGGTACACCTTC
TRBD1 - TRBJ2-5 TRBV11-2 CASSFQGAGETQYF TGTGCCAGCAGCTTTCAGGGGGCTGGAGAGACCCAGTACTTC
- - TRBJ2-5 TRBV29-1 CSVGFPYQETQYF TGCAGCGTTGGTTTTCCGTACCAAGAGACCCAGTACTTC
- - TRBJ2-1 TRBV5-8 CASSLAGLRDEQFF TGTGCCAGCAGCTTGGCCGGGCTCCGGGATGAGCAGTTCTTC
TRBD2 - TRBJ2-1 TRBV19 CASGGGVDYNEQFF TGTGCCAGCGGGGGGGGTGTTGACTACAATGAGCAGTTCTTC
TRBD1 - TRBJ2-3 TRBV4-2 CASSQERGLSTDTQYF TGTGCCAGCAGCCAAGAAAGGGGGCTTAGCACAGATACGCAGTATTTT
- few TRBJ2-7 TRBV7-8 CASSLGSESGVNEQYF TGTGCCAGCAGCTTAGGATCAGAGAGTGGTGTCAACGAGCAGTACTTC
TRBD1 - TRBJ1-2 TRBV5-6 CASREDRVVFNYGYTF TGTGCCAGCAGGGAGGACAGGGTAGTCTTTAACTATGGCTACACCTTC
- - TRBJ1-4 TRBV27 CASSFQGATNEKLFF TGTGCCAGCAGTTTCCAGGGCGCAACTAATGAAAAACTGTTTTTT
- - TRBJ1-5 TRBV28 CASSPPGQASRAQHF TGTGCCAGCAGTCCCCCGGGGCAGGCTTCTAGGGCCCAGCATTTT
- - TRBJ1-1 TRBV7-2 CASSFTESARNTEAFF TGTGCCAGCAGCTTTACAGAAAGCGCCAGGAACACTGAAGCTTTCTTT
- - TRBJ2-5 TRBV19 CASSIGLTGKETQYF TGTGCCAGTAGTATAGGGTTGACGGGGAAAGAGACCCAGTACTTC
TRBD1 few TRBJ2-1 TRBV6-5 CASSKTGGGSDEQFF TGTGCCAGCTCGAAGACAGGGGGTGGTAGCGATGAGCAGTTCTTC
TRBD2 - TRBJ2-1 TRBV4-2 CASSLGTSDYNEQFF TGTGCCAGCAGCCTCGGGACTAGCGATTACAATGAGCAGTTCTTC
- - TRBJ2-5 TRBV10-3 CAISGDRSETQYF TGTGCCATCAGTGGAGACAGGTCCGAGACCCAGTACTTC
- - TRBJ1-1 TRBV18 CASSPFTAGKDANTEAFF TGTGCCAGCTCACCTTTTACGGCGGGAAAGGATGCGAACACTGAAGCTTTCTTT
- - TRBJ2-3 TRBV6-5 CASSYSGQLTDTQYF TGTGCCAGCAGTTACTCCGGACAGCTCACAGATACGCAGTATTTT
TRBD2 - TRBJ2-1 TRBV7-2 CASSLPRGRGNEQFF TGTGCCAGCAGCCTCCCTCGCGGGAGGGGAAATGAGCAGTTCTTC
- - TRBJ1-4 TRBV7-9 CASRPTGMGNEKLFF TGTGCCAGCAGACCAACAGGGATGGGGAATGAAAAACTGTTTTTT
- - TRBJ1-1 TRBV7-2 CASRDGRLNTEAFF TGTGCCAGCAGGGACGGAAGATTGAACACTGAAGCTTTCTTT
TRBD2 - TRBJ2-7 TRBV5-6 CASSPPPVFASGSYEQYF TGTGCCAGCAGCCCCCCTCCGGTTTTCGCTAGCGGCTCCTACGAGCAGTACTTC
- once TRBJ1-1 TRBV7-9 CASSLIRGFEAFF TGTGCCAGCAGCTTAATACGAGGCTTTGAAGCTTTCTTT
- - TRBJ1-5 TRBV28 CASSFEGCRGNQPQHF TGTGCCAGCAGTTTTGAGGGGTGCCGGGGCAATCAGCCCCAGCATTTT
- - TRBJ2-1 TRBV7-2 CASSLDRDPQFF TGTGCCAGCAGCTTGGACCGCGACCCCCAGTTCTTC
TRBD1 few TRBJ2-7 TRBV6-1 CASSETGVLYEQYF TGTGCCAGCAGTGAAACAGGGGTACTCTACGAGCAGTACTTC
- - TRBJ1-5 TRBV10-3 CAISESGRGGGQPQHF TGTGCCATCAGTGAGTCCGGCAGGGGAGGGGGTCAGCCCCAGCATTTT